Following are 3 T cell receptor beta chains from one sample sequenced in a study of cytomegalovirus exposure and HLA in healthy donors. TCRdb's copy holds only in-frame clones and misses some; the assay was immunoSEQ multiplex PCR. The profile shows some 75,000 clones, 95% to 96% of them singletons. Sequences were obtained from PBMCs. The receptors derive from a woman aged 18-29 years in good health and CMV-seronegative.

V gene TRBV7-9 combines with J gene TRBJ1-4; D is unresolved. The germline gives CDR1 SEHNR, CDR2 FQNEAQ (reference sequence). The CDR3 is 13 residues long. Trimming stripped 6 bases from V and 8 bases from J, with 13 bases between. CDR3 sequence reads: CASRAPREEKLFF. CDR3 sequence (DNA): TGTGCCAGCAGGGCTCCCCGGGAGGAAAAACTGTTTTTT.

The J gene is TRBJ2-7, the V gene TRBV7-8; TRBD2 agrees at 9 bases. Trimming cost V 5 bases and J 1 base; bases outside gene matches: 18. This CDR3 contains 19 residues. Germline V CDR1 and CDR2: SGHVS, FQNEAQ. The CDR3 region has the DNA TGTGCCAGCAGCCCCTCCAGGGGGTATAGCGGGAGTCAGTCCTACGAGCAGTACTTC. As protein: CASSPSRGYSGSQSYEQYF. The whole variable domain, filled in from reference TRBV7-8 and TRBJ2-7, reads GAGVSQSPRYKVAKRGQDVALRCDPISGHVSLFWYQQALGQGPEFLTYFQNEAQLDKSGLPSDRFFAERPEGSVSTLKIQRTQQEDSAVYLCASSPSRGYSGSQSYEQYFGPGTRLTVT.

The genes are TRBV13 and TRBJ2-5, with 9 nucleotides matching TRBD1. With V trimmed by 1 base and J by 0 bases, 6 bases remained unmatched. Germline V lookup: CDR1 PRHDT, CDR2 FYEKMQ (reference sequence). The CDR3 sequence is 17 residues long. In DNA form, the CDR3 reads TGTGCCAGCAGCTTAGAGGCGTGGACAGGGGACCAAGAGACCCAGTACTTC. Translation gives CASSLEAWTGDQETQYF.